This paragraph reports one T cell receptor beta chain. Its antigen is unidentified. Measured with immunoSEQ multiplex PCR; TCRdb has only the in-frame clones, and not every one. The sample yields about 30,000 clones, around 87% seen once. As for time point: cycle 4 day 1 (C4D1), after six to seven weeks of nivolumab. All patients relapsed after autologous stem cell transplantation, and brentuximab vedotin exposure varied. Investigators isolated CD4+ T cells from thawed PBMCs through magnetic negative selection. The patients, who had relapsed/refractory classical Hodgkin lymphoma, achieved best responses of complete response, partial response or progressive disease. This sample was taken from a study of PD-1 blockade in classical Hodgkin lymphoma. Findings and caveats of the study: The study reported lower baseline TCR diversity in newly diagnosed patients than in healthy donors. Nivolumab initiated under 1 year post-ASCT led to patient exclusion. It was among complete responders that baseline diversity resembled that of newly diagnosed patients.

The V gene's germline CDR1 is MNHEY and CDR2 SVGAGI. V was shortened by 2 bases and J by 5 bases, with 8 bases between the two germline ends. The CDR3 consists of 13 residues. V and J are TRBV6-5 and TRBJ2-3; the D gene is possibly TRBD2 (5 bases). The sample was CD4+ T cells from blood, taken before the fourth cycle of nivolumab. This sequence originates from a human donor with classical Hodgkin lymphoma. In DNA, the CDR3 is TGTGCCAGCAGTTACCGGGATAGAGATACGCAGTATTTT. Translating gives CASSYRDRDTQYF.